Sequencing of this TCR beta chain was carried out in a study of T cells in Graves' hyperthyroidism and ophthalmopathy. Overall study results and limits: Ophthalmopathy was identified by the model a median around 6.9 months ahead of onset.

The investigators amplified TCR beta CDR3 regions from RNA transcripts. In the first-round RT-PCR of the TCR CDR3, the HTBI primer set was used. TCRdb reprocessed the multiplex PCR reads with MiXCR, giving one entry per CDR3 protein. Among around 350,000 distinct CDR3 sequences, over 15% were seen once, and the ten largest hold about 3.7%. This clonotype was seen ten or more times. The antigen is undetermined. Germline V CDR1 and CDR2: SGHAT, FQNNGV. Trimming cost V 5 bases and J 2 bases, with 13 bases left between them. This CDR3 is built from 14 residues. The study enrolled patients aged 18 to 65 with newly diagnosed hyperthyroidism of under 2 months' duration. PBMCs were sourced from approximately 9 ml fresh peripheral blood.

This chain connects TRBV11-2 to TRBJ2-7; perhaps TRBD2 as D (5 bases). This clonotype was sampled from a woman aged 18-29 years with Graves' hyperthyroidism. Sequencing was done on a sample of blood. CDR3 DNA sequence: TGTGCCAGCAGCCCCCGGGGTAGCGCCTACGAGCAGTACTTC. Protein: CASSPRGSAYEQYF.